The clone carrying this T cell receptor beta chain was counted only a few times. The antigen remains undetermined. Primers used in a second PCR of about 7 to 12 cycles were a sample-barcoded 5' primer and a J-beta primer mix. TCRdb reanalysed the 5' RACE reads using MiXCR and keeps one entry per CDR3 protein. The table includes around 2 million distinct CDR3 sequences, more than 35% detected once. This specimen comes from a study of blood T cells in healthy people across ages. The draw of peripheral blood yielded approximately 10 milliliters from each donor. General study points: Aged donors had fewer naive CD4+ cells and lower diversity than long-lived donors.

Germline CDR1 and CDR2: SGHDT and YYEEEE. This CDR3 spans 14 amino acids. V dropped 4 bases and J dropped 5; count of bases not matched to a gene: 8. V and J are TRBV5-6 and TRBJ1-2; 7 nucleotides align to TRBD1. This clonotype originated in a human donor in good health. Sequencing was carried out using blood. The CDR3 loop reads CASSVGQAEYGYTF. For the CDR3, the DNA is TGTGCCAGCAGCGTTGGACAGGCTGAATATGGCTACACCTTC.